Presented here are 16 T cell receptor beta chains from one specimen sequenced in a study of CD8 T cells in Susac syndrome (dated by TCRdb to the late 2010s). Library generation was performed with the immunoSEQ multiplex PCR assay. RNA was extracted using the RNeasy kit, and roughly 0.5 to 1 microgram was reverse transcribed with random hexamers. The public reads were reprocessed in TCRdb via fastp at Q25 and MiXCR, keeping in-frame beta chains. Entries that share a CDR3 protein sequence are merged under the most common genes and DNA. Recorded for this sample are about 180,000 distinct CDR3 sequences; 85% to 95% of them occurred a single time. The ten largest clones take up 0.15% to 0.2% of the sample. Sequences were obtained from CD8+ T cells from PBMCs. The receptors derive from a human donor with multiple sclerosis.

The rearrangement links TRBV21-1 to TRBJ2-3; the D call in the table, TRBD1, was not verified against the DNA. TRBV21-1 is deemed a pseudogene. The CDR3 runs to 11 residues. The CDR3 sequence is CASDDRVTQYF. CDR3 nucleotides: TGTGCCAGCGACGACAGGGTTACGCAGTATTTT.

The chain combines TRBV3-1 with TRBJ2-6; the D gene is possibly TRBD2 (7 bases). CDR3 size: 18 residues. The ends were cut back, 8 bases at V and 5 bases at J, with 25 bases in the middle. Germline CDR1 LGHDT, CDR2 YNNKEL (reference sequence). The chain's CDR3 is CASGGLRDTTGWANVLTF. The CDR3 DNA sequence: TGTGCCAGCGGGGGACTAAGGGACACTACAGGCTGGGCCAACGTCCTGACTTTC.

This chain uses TRBV28 with TRBJ2-7; D possibly corresponds to TRBD1 (7 bases). Germline values: CDR1 MDHEN, CDR2 SYDVKM. The length of the CDR3 is 14 residues. Trimming took off 2 bases at V and 6 bases at J, with 14 bases between the two ends. The DNA for the CDR3 is TGTGCCAGCAGTTTACCAGGGGGGAAAGGCGAGCAGTACTTC. Amino acid sequence: CASSLPGGKGEQYF.

This chain links TRBV29-1 with TRBJ1-4; weak D call: TRBD1 (5 bases). The CDR3 is 14 residues long. Looked up from germline, CDR1 is SQVTM and CDR2 is ANQGSEA. Trimming cost V 6 bases and J 5 bases, with 16 bases left between them. DNA for the CDR3: TGCAGCGTCCAAGGGCCAGGGTTGAATGAAAAACTGTTTTTT. Residues: CSVQGPGLNEKLFF.

The chain joins TRBV9 to TRBJ2-3, with 7 bases matching TRBD2. The CDR3 contains 15 residues. V lost 0 bases and J lost 0; bases outside the gene matches: 1. Per germline, CDR1 SGDLS and CDR2 YYNGEE. CDR3 amino acids: CASSVEGLSTDTQYF. The CDR3, as DNA: TGTGCCAGCAGCGTAGAGGGACTAAGCACAGATACGCAGTATTTT.

The chain joins TRBV29-1 to TRBJ1-1; 7 bases agree with TRBD1. The V gene end was trimmed by 3 bases and the J gene end by 3 bases; junction bases not matched to a gene: 13. The CDR3 totals 16 residues. Germline V gene lookup returns CDR1 SQVTM and CDR2 ANQGSEA. The CDR3 nucleotides read TGCAGCGTTGATTTAGGCCTGGCAGGGGGGGACACTGAAGCTTTCTTT. It yields the protein CSVDLGLAGGDTEAFF. Drawing the rest from reference TRBV29-1 and TRBJ1-1, the complete variable domain is SAVISQKPSRDICQRGTSLTIQCQVDSQVTMMFWYRQQPGQSLTLIATANQGSEATYESGFVIDKFPISRPNLTFSTLTVSNMSPEDSSIYLCSVDLGLAGGDTEAFFGQGTRLTVV.

The J gene is TRBJ2-2, the V gene TRBV5-1; the D call may be TRBD1 or TRBD2 (5 bases each). Germline CDR1 is SGHRS and CDR2 is YFSETQ. The CDR3 consists of 14 residues. Trimming left V 4 bases short and J 5 bases short, with 12 bases between. The CDR3 coding sequence is TGCGCCAGCAGCCCCCCCTGGGGGACCGGGGAGCTGTTTTTT. It codes for CASSPPWGTGELFF.

The rearrangement joins TRBV27 to TRBJ2-5; possible D gene TRBD2, 5 bases. CDR1 is MNHEY, CDR2 SMNVEV, per germline (reference sequence). The ends were cut back, 8 bases at V and 4 bases at J, with 26 bases in the middle. The CDR3 is 17 residues long. CDR3 sequence: CASSGLDRTSWRETQYF. In DNA form, the CDR3 reads TGTGCCAGCTCAGGACTCGACCGAACCAGTTGGCGAGAGACCCAGTACTTC.

The rearrangement uses TRBV13 and TRBJ2-1; 15 nucleotides line up with TRBD2. Germline trimming cut 4 bases from V and 8 bases from J; bases unmatched to any gene: 12. Germline assignment: CDR1 PRHDT and CDR2 FYEKMQ (reference sequence). The CDR3 runs 18 residues. The CDR3 DNA sequence: TGTGCCAGCAGCTGGACTAGCGGGAGGGCCGGTTTCCGGGATGAGCAGTTCTTC. It encodes CASSWTSGRAGFRDEQFF.

J is TRBJ2-3 and V is TRBV27; D gene unclear. The CDR3 contains 12 residues. V was shortened by 2 bases and J by 6 bases, with 6 bases between the two germline ends. Germline lookup yields CDR1 MNHEY and CDR2 SMNVEV (reference sequence). CDR3 DNA: TGTGCCAGCAGTTTAAATTCCGATACGCAGTATTTT. This gives the protein CASSLNSDTQYF.

This clonotype was observed once. This rearrangement joins TRBV5-4 to TRBJ1-2; a weak D match, TRBD1 (5 bases). Looked up from germline, CDR1 is SGHNT and CDR2 is YYREEE (reference sequence). The CDR3 is made up of 14 amino acids. V lost 3 bases and J 3 bases, leaving 12 bases between the germline ends. CDR3 loop: CASSSPGTHYGYTF. The CDR3 bases are TGTGCCAGCAGCTCTCCCGGGACCCACTATGGCTACACCTTC.

The chain couples TRBV13 to TRBJ2-1; perhaps TRBD1 as D (7 bases). The germline V gene has CDR1 PRHDT and CDR2 FYEKMQ (reference sequence). This CDR3 contains 13 residues. V lost 11 bases and J lost 0, with 11 bases in between. CDR3 bases: TGTGCCTCCCAGGGGGGCTCCTACAATGAGCAGTTCTTC. Residues: CASQGGSYNEQFF.

This clonotype was picked up one time. V usage is TRBV13 and J usage is TRBJ2-7; possible D gene TRBD1, 6 bases. CDR1 is PRHDT and CDR2 is FYEKMQ in the germline V gene (reference sequence). The V end lost 5 bases, the J end lost 0 bases, and 14 bases lay between the germline ends. The length of the CDR3 is 15 residues. CDR3 DNA sequence: TGTGCCAGCAGCGCCCGGGACACGGTCTCCTACGAGCAGTACTTC. Its protein product is CASSARDTVSYEQYF. The variable domain in full, with the rest retrieved from reference TRBV13 and TRBJ2-7, is AAGVIQSPRHLIKEKRETATLKCYPIPRHDTVYWYQQGPGQDPQFLISFYEKMQSDKGSIPDRFSAQQFSDYHSELNMSSLELGDSALYFCASSARDTVSYEQYFGPGTRLTVT.

This clonotype has just one count. As DNA, the CDR3 is TGCAGTGCTAGGCCCGGGACAGGGGATGAAAAACTGTTTTTT. This sequence encodes CSARPGTGDEKLFF. The chain has TRBV20-1 and TRBJ1-4, with TRBD1 identical over 10 bases. The germline V gene has CDR1 DFQATT and CDR2 SNEGSKA (reference sequence). V was clipped by 3 bases and J by 6 bases; unmatched bases: 4. The CDR3 loop spans 14 amino acids.

The table lists this clonotype with a count of one. The chain recombines TRBV27 with TRBJ2-1; 14 bases line up with TRBD2. With 6 bases clipped from V and 6 bases from J, the junction kept 1 base outside the gene matches. The CDR3 spans 14 residues. Germline-derived CDR1 and CDR2 are MNHEY and SMNVEV (reference sequence). CDR3 sequence: CASRTSGRANEQFF. CDR3 nucleotide sequence: TGTGCCAGCAGGACTAGCGGGAGGGCCAATGAGCAGTTCTTC.

V gene TRBV20-1 combines with J gene TRBJ2-1, with TRBD1 as a possible D gene (5 bases). This CDR3 spans 16 amino acids. The V gene's germline CDR1 is DFQATT and CDR2 SNEGSKA (reference sequence). The V and J ends lost 2 bases and 0 bases respectively, with 14 bases between them. CDR3 sequence reads: CSARFGRDHSYNEQFF. Written as DNA, the CDR3 is TGCAGTGCTAGATTTGGCAGGGATCACTCCTACAATGAGCAGTTCTTC.